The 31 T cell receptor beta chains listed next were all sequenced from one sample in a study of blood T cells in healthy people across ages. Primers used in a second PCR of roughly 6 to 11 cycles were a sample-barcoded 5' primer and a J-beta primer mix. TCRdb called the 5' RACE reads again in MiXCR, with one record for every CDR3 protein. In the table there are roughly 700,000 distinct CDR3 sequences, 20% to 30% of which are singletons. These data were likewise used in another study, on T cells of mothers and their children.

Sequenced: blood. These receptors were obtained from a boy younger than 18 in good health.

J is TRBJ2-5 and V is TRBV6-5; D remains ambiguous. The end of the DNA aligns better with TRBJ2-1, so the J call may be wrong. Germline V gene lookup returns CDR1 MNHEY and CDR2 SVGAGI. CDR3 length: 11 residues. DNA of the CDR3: TGTGCCAGCAAAGGGTTGAATGAGCAGTTCTTC. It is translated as CASKGLNEQFF.

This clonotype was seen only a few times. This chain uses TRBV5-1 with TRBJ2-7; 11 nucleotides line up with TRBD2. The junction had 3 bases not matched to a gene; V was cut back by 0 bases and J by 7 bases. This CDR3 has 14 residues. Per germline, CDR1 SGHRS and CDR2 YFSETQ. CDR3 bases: TGCGCCAGCAGCTTGGAACTAGCGGGAGTTGAGCAGTACTTC. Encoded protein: CASSLELAGVEQYF.

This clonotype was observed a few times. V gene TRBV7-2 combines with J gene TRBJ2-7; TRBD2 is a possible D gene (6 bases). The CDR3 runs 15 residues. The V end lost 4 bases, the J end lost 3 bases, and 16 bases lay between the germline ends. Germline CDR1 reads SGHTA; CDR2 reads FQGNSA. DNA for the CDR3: TGTGCCAGCAGCTCGGAGGGCCTCCGCCACTACGAGCAGTACTTC. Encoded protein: CASSSEGLRHYEQYF.

CDR3: CASSRGKETQYF. CDR3 DNA: TGTGCCAGCAGTAGGGGAAAAGAGACCCAGTACTTC. The genes are TRBV28 and TRBJ2-5, with a possible D match to TRBD1 (5 bases). The CDR3 runs 12 residues. Trimming took 5 bases from V and 3 from J, leaving 7 bases between them. Germline-derived CDR1 and CDR2 are MDHEN and SYDVKM. Drawing the rest from reference TRBV28 and TRBJ2-5, the complete variable domain is DVKVTQSSRYLVKRTGEKVFLECVQDMDHENMFWYRQDPGLGLRLIYFSYDVKMKEKGDIPEGYSVSREKKERFSLILESASTNQTSMYLCASSRGKETQYFGPGTRLLVL.

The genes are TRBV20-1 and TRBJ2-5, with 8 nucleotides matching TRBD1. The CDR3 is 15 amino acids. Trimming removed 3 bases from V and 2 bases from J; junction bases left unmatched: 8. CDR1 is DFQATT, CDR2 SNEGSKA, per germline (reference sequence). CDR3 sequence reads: CSASSRTGRQETQYF. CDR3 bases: TGCAGTGCTAGCTCCCGGACAGGGAGACAAGAGACCCAGTACTTC.

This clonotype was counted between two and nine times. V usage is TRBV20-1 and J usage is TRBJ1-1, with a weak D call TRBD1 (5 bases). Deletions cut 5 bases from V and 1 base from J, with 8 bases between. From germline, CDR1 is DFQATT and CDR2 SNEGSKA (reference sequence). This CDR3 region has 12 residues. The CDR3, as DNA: TGCAGTGCTGGACAACCGAACACTGAAGCTTTCTTT. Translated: CSAGQPNTEAFF.

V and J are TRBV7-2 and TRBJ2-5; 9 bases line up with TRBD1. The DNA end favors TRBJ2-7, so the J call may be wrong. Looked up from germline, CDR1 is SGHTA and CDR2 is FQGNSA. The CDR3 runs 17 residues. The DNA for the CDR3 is TGTGCCAGCAGCTTCCGGGACAGGGTTGCGATTGCGGACGAGCAGTACTTC. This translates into CASSFRDRVAIADEQYF.

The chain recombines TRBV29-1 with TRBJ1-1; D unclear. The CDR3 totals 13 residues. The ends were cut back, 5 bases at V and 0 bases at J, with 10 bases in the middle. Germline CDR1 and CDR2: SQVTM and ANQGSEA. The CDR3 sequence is CSVLPLMNTEAFF. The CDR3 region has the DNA TGCAGCGTTCTCCCGCTCATGAACACTGAAGCTTTCTTT.

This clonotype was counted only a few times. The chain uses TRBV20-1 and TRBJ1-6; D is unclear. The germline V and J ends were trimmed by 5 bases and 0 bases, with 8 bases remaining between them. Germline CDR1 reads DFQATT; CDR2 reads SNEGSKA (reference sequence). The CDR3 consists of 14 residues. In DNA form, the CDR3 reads TGCAGTGCTTTGGGAAGCTCCTATAATTCACCCCTCCACTTT. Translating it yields CSALGSSYNSPLHF.

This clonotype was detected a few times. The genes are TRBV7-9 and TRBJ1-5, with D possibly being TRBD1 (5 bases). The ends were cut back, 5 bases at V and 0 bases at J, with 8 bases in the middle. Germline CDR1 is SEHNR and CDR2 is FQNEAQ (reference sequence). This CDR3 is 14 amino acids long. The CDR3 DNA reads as TGTGCCAGCAGCCCGGGGGTTAGCAATCAGCCCCAGCATTTT. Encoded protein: CASSPGVSNQPQHF. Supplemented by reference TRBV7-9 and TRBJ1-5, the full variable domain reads DTGVSQNPRHKITKRGQNVTFRCDPISEHNRLYWYRQTLGQGPEFLTYFQNEAQLEKSRLLSDRFSAERPKGSFSTLEIQRTEQGDSAMYLCASSPGVSNQPQHFGDGTRLSIL.

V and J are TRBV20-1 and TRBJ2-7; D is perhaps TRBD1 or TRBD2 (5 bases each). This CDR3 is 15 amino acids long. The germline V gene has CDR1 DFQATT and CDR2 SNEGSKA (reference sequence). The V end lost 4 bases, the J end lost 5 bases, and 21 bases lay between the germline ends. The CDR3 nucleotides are TGCAGTGCTAAAGGTTTCCGGGACCCCCAGAACGAGCAGTACTTC. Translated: CSAKGFRDPQNEQYF.

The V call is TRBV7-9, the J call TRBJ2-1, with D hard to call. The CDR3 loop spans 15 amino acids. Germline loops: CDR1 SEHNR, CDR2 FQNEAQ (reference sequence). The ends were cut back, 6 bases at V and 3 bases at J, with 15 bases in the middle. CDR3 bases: TGTGCCAGCAGTGGCGGCCCCTTAAGCTACAATGAGCAGTTCTTC. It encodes CASSGGPLSYNEQFF. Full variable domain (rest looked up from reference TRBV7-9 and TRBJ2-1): DTGVSQNPRHKITKRGQNVTFRCDPISEHNRLYWYRQTLGQGPEFLTYFQNEAQLEKSRLLSDRFSAERPKGSFSTLEIQRTEQGDSAMYLCASSGGPLSYNEQFFGPGTRLTVL.

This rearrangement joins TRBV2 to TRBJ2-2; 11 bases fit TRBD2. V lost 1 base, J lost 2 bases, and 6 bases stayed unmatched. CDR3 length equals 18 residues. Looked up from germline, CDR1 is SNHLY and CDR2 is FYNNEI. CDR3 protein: CASSEVGLAGGNTGELFF. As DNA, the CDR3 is TGTGCCAGCAGTGAAGTTGGGCTAGCGGGGGGCAACACCGGGGAGCTGTTTTTT.

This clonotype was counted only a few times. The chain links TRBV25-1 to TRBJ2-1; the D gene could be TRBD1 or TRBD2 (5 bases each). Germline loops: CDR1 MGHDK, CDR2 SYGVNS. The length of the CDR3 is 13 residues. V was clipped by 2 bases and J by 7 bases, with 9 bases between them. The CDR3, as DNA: TGTGCCAGCAGTGAAGGGGGACGTAATGAGCAGTTCTTC. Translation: CASSEGGRNEQFF.

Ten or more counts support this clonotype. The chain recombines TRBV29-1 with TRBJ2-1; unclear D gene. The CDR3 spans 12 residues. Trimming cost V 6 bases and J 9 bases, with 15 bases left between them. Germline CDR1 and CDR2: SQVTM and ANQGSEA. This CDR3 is CSVRKDFVEQFF. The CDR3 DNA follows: TGCAGCGTCAGGAAGGATTTCGTTGAGCAGTTCTTC.

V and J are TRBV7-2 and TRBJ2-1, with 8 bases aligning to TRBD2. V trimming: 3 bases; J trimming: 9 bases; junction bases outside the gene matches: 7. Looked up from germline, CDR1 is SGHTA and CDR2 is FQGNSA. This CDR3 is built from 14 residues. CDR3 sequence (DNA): TGTGCCAGCAGCTTTTACGGGAGGGCTGCTGAGCAGTTCTTC. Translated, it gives CASSFYGRAAEQFF.

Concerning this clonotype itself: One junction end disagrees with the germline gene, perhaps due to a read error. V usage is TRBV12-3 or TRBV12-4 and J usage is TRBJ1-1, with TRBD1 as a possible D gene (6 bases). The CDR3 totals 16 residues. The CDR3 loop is CASSPHTGRGNTEPFF. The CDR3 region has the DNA TGTGCCAGCAGCCCCCATACAGGGAGGGGTAACACTGAACCTTTCTTT.

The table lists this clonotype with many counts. The CDR3 region has the DNA TGCAGTGCATGGAGGGGAGAGACCCAGTACTTC. Residues: CSAWRGETQYF. The chain combines TRBV20-1 with TRBJ2-5; the D gene is possibly TRBD2 (6 bases). This CDR3 contains 11 residues. V was clipped by 6 bases and J by 4 bases, with 9 bases between them. Germline lookup yields CDR1 DFQATT and CDR2 SNEGSKA (reference sequence).

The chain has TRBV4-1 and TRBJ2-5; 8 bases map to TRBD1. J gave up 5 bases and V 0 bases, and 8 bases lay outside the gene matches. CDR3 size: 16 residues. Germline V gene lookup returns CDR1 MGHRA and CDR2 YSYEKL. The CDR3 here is CASSQDPRQGSETQYF. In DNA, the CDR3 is TGCGCCAGCAGCCAAGATCCGAGACAGGGGTCGGAGACCCAGTACTTC.

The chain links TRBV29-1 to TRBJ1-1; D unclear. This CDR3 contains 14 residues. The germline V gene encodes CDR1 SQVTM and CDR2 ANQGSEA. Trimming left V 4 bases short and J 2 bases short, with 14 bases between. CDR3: CSVGPWRGNTEAFF. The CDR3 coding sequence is TGCAGCGTTGGGCCCTGGCGGGGAAACACTGAAGCTTTCTTT.

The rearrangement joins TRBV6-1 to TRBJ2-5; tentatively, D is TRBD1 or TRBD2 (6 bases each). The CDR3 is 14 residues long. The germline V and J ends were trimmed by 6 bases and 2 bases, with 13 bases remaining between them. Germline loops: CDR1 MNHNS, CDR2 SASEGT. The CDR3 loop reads CASRRGAKQETQYF. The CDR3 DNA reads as TGTGCCAGCAGAAGGGGGGCGAAACAAGAGACCCAGTACTTC.

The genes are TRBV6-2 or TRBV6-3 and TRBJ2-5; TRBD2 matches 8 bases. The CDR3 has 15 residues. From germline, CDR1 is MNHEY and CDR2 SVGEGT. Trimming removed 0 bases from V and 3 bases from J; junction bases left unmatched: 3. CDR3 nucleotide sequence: TGTGCCAGCAGTTACTCCCTAGCGGGTGAAGAGACCCAGTACTTC. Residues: CASSYSLAGEETQYF.

The CDR3, as DNA: TGCAGTGCTCAAGGGACACCAAACACAGATACGCAGTATTTT. It codes for CSAQGTPNTDTQYF. The chain joins TRBV20-1 to TRBJ2-3; D possibly corresponds to TRBD1 (6 bases). Trimming pared 5 bases from V and 2 bases from J, leaving 14 bases between. This CDR3 contains 14 residues. Per germline, CDR1 DFQATT and CDR2 SNEGSKA (reference sequence).

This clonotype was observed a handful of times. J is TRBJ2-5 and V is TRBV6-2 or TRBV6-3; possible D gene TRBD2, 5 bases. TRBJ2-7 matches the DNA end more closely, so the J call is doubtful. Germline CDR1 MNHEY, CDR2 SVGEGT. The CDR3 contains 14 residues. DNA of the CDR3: TGTGCCAGCAGTCCCCGGCAGGATGGGAGCGAGCAGTACTTC. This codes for CASSPRQDGSEQYF.

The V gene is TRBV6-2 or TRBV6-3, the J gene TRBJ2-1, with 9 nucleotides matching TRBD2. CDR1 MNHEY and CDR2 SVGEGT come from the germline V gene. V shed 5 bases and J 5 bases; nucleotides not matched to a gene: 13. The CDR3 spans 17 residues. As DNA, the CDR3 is TGTGCCAGCAGTCCTCCGGTCTATGGGACTAGCAACAATGAGCAGTTCTTC. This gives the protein CASSPPVYGTSNNEQFF.

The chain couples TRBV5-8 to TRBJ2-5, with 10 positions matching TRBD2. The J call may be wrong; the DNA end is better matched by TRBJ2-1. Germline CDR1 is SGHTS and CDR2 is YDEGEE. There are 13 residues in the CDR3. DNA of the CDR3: TGTGCCAGCAGCTACGAGCGGGGGGGCAAGCAGTTCTTC. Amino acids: CASSYERGGKQFF.

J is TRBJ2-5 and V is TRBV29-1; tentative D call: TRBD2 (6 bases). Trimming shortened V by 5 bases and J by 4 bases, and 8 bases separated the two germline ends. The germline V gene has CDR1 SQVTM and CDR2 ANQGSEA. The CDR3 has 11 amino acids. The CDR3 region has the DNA TGCAGCGTTTACGGGGGAGAGACCCAGTACTTC. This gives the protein CSVYGGETQYF.

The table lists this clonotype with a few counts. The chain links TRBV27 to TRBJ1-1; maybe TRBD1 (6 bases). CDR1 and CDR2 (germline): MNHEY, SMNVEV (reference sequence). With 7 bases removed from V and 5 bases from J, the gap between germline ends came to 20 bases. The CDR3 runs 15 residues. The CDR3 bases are TGTGCCAGCAACCCCCACAGGGATCATAAAACTGAAGCTTTCTTT. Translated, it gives CASNPHRDHKTEAFF.

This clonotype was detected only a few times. The CDR3: CASSQDMGQGHYGYTF. Here the CDR3 DNA reads TGTGCCAGCAGCCAAGATATGGGACAGGGTCATTATGGCTACACCTTC. The chain couples TRBV3-1 to TRBJ1-2, with 9 positions matching TRBD1. There are 16 residues in the CDR3. V lost 0 bases and J lost 5; bases outside the gene matches: 7. Germline assignment: CDR1 LGHDT and CDR2 YNNKEL (reference sequence).

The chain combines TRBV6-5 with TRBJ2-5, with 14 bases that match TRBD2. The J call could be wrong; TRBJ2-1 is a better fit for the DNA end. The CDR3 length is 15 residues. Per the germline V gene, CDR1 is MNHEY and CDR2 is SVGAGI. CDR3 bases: TGTGCCAGCACCCTGGGACTAGCGGGAGACTATGAGCAGTTCTTC. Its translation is CASTLGLAGDYEQFF.

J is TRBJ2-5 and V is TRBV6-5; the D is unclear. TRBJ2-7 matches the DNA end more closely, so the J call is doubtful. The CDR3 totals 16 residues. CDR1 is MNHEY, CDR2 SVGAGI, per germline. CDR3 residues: CASSSPSLSRSYEQYF. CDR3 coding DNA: TGTGCCAGCAGTTCTCCCTCCCTGAGCAGGTCCTACGAGCAGTACTTC.